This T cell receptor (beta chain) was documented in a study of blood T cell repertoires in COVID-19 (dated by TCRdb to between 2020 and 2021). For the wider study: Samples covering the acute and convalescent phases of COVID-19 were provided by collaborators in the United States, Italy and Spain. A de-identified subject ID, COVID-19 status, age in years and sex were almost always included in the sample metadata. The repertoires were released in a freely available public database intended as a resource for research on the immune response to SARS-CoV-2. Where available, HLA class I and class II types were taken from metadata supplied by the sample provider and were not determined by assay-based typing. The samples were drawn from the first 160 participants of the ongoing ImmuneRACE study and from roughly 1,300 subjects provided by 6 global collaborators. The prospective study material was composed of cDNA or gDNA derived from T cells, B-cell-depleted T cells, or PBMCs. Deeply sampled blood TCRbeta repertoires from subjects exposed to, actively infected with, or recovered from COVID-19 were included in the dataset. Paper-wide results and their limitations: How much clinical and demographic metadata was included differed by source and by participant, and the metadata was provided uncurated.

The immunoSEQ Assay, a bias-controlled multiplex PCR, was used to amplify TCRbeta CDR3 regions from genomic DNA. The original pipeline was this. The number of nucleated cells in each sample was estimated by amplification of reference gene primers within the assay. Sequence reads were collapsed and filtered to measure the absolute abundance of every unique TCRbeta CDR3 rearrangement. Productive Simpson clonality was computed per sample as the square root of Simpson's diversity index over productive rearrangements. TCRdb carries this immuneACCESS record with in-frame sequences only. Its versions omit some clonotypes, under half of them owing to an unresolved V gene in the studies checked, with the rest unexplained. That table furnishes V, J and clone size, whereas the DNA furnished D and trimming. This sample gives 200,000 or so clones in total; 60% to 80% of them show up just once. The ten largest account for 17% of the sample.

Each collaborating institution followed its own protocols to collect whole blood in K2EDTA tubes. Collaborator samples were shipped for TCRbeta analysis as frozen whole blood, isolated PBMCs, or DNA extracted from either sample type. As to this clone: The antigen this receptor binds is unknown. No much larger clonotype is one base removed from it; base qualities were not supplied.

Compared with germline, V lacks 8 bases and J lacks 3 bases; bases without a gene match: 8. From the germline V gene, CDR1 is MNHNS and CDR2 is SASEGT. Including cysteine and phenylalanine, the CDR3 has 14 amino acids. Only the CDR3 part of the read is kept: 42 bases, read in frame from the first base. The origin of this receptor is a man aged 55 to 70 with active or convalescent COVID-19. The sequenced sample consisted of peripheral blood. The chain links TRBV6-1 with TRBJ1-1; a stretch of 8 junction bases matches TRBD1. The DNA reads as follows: TGTGCCAGCCTCCGACAGGGGATGGACACTGAAGCTTTCTTT. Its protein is CASLRQGMDTEAFF.